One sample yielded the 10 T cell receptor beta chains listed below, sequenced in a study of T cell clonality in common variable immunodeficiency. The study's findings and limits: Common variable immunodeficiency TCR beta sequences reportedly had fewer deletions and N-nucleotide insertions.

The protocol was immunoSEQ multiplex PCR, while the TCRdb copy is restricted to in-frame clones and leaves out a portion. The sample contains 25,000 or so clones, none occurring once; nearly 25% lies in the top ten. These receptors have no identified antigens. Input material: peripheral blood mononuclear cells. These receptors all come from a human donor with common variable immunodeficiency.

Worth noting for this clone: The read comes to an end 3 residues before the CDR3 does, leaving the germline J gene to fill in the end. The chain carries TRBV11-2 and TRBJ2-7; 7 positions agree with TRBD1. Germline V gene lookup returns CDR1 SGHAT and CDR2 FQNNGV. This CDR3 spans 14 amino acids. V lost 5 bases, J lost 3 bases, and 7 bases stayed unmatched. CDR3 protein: CASSAVTGRYEQYF. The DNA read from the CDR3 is TGTGCCAGCAGCGCCGTGACAGGGCGCTACGAG.

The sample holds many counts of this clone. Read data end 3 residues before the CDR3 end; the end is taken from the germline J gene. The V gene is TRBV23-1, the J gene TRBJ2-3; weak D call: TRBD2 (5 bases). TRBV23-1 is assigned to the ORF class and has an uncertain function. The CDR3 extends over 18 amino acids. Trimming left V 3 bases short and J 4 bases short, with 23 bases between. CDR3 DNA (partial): TGCGCCAGCAGTCATTCGCGGGTGTCCGGGCCCGGGGCAGATACG. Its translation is CASSHSRVSGPGADT. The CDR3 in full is CASSHSRVSGPGADTQYF.

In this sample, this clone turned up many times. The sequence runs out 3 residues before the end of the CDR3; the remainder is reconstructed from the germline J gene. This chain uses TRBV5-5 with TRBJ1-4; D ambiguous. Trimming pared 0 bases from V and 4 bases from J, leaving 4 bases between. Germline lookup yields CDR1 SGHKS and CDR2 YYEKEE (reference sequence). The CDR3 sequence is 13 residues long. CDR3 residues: CASSLVVNEKLFF. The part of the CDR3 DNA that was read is TGTGCCAGCAGCTTGGTAGTTAATGAAAAA.

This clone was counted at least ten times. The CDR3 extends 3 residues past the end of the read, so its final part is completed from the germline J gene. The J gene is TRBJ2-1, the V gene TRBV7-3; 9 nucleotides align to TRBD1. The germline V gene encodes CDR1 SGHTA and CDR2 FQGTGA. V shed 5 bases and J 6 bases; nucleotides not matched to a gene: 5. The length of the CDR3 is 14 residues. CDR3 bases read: TGTGCCAGCAGCCTCGGACAGGGGCCCAATGAG. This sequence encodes CASSLGQGPNE. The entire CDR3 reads CASSLGQGPNEQFF.

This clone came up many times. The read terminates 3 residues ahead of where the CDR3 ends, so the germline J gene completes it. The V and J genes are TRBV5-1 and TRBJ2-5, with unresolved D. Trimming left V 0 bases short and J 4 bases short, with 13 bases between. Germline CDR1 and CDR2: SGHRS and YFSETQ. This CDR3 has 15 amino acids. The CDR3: CASSLVASSSETQYF. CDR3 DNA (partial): TGCGCCAGCAGCTTGGTGGCTAGTTCGTCAGAGACC.

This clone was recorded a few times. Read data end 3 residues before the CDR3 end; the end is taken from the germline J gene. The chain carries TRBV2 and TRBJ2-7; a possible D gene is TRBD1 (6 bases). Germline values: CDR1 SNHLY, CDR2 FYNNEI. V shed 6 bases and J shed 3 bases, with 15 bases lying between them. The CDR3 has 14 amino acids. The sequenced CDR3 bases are TGTGCCAGCAGGGTACCGGGACACCGCTACGAG. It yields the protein CASRVPGHRYE. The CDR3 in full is CASRVPGHRYEQYF.

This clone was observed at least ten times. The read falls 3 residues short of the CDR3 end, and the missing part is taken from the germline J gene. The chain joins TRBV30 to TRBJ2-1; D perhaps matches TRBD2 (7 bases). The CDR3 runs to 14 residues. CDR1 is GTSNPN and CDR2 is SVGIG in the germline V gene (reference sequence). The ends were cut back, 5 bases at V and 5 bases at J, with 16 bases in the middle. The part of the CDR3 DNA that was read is TGTGCCTGGCTCGGGGGGCCCTTAAACAATGAG. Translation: CAWLGGPLNNE. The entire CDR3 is CAWLGGPLNNEQFF.

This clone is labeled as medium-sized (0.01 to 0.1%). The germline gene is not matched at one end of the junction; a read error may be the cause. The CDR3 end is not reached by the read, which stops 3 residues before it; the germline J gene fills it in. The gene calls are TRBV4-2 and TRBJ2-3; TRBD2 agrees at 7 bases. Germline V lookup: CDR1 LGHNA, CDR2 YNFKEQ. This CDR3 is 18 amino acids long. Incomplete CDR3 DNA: TGCGCCAGCAGCCAAGAACTAGTGGCTAGCGGAATTGTGGATACG. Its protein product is CASSQELVASGIVDT. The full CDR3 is CASSQELVASGIVDTQYF.

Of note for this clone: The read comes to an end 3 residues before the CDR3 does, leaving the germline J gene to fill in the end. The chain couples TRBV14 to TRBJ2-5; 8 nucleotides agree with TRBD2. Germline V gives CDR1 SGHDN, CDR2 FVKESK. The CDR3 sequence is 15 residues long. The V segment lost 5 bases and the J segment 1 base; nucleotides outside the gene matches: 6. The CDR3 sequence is CASSEFGLAQETQYF. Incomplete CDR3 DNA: TGTGCCAGCAGCGAATTTGGACTAGCCCAAGAGACC.

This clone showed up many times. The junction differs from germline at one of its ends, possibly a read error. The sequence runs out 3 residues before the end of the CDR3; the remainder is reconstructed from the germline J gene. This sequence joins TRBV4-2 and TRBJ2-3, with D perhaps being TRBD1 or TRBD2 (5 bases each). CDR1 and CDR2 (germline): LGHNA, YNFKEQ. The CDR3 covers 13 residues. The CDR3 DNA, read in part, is TGCGCCAGCAGCCCCCAGGGAGCAGATACG. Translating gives CASSPQGADT. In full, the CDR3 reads CASSPQGADTQYF.